Sequencing of this T cell receptor (beta chain) was carried out in a study of shared clonotypes between healthy human individuals. Looking at the study overall: Donors consisted of a couple of women and three men between 18 and 49. Per donor, CD8 memory used one plate, CD8 naive used two, CD4 memory used three and CD4 naive used three.

Across several immunoSEQ plates, the genomic DNA of each subset was split evenly. Original processing notes: ImmunoSEQ output held junction-only sequences without quality scores, so filtering differed. TCRdb's copy holds only in-frame clones and misses some; the assay was immunoSEQ multiplex PCR. V and J calls and clone size are copied from that table; D and trimming were computed from the DNA. The sample yields over 2 million clones, about 95% seen once. Naive CD8 isolation took CD45RO-negative cells positively selected for CCR7 and excluded terminally differentiated effector memory CD45RA+ cells. The CDR3 sequence is 15 residues long. CDR1 and CDR2 (germline): MGHRA, YSYEKL. Trimming took 1 base from V and 2 from J, leaving 12 bases between them.

The sample comprised naive CD8+ T cells sorted from blood. V gene TRBV4-1 combines with J gene TRBJ2-7; unclear D gene. This receptor was taken from a young man in good health. The CDR3 loop reads CASSQVDAGTYEQYF. The CDR3 DNA sequence: TGCGCCAGCAGCCAAGTCGACGCCGGCACCTACGAGCAGTACTTC.